This T cell receptor beta chain is from a study of blood T cells in healthy people across ages (dated by TCRdb to 2015 to 2017). About the study as a whole: In model experiments, template switching captured roughly one uniquely barcoded TCR beta cDNA molecule for every two T cells. The study measured age-related changes in TCR beta repertoire diversity using deep sequencing normalized with unique cDNA molecular identifiers. The donors were divided into four age groups: young (average about 15 years), middle-aged (about 39), aged (around 67) and long-lived (around 80). To avoid experimental bias, donors of different ages were distributed randomly across sequencing lanes. For two donors (one aged 18 to 30 and one aged 80 or older), the study analyzed two additional independent replicas of 1 million unique cDNA reads from the same blood draw.

Paper-wide results and their limitations: Estimates of total diversity based on one million sequenced T cells were considered lower bounds and underestimates. The long-lived group showed more naive CD4+ T cells, fewer expanded clones and increased TCR diversity than the aged group, suggesting age selection. A strong correlation was found between observed TCR beta diversity and the percentage of naive T cells measured by flow cytometry. Observed TCR beta diversity per million T cells fell roughly linearly with age, and a significant reduction was already apparent by age roughly 40. Bulk unsorted PBMC profiling prevented conclusive comparison of naive and antigen-experienced compartments. Donor CMV infection status was unknown, potentially confounding age-related changes in expanded clonotypes.

Systemically healthy Caucasian individuals from Russia, about 38 in total and aged about 6 to 100 years, were included as donors. Ten milliliters of peripheral blood were drawn from each donor into EDTA-treated Vacutainer tubes. Ficoll-Paque density-gradient centrifugation was used to isolate PBMCs, with at least 6.5 million per sample. Trizol reagent was used to extract total RNA from the PBMCs, yielding at least 6 micrograms per sample. Naive CD45RAhigh/CD27high T cell percentages were measured by flow cytometry on a PBMC aliquot from every donor. The library was prepared using 5' RACE. The listed sequencing device is Illumina HiSeq 2500. A second about 7 to 11 cycle PCR used a sample-barcoded 5' primer and a J-beta primer mix. Each TCR beta cDNA molecule received a unique molecular identifier from a template-switch 5' adaptor carrying 12 random nucleotides. At least 2.5 million CDR3-containing paired-end reads were obtained from each sample. First-strand cDNA synthesis was performed from all RNA using the Mint cDNA synthesis kit, with priming by a TRBC-specific oligonucleotide. Following uracil-DNA glycosylase treatment, all cDNA underwent a first 18-cycle PCR with the universal primers M1SS and BC2_uni_R. Regarding the original processing steps: For normalization, 1 million high-quality reads, each with a distinct molecular identifier, were randomly selected from each sample. Instead of being binned into consensus sequences, reads with shared molecular identifiers were discarded. MiTCR, run with a Q25 quality threshold and the strictest error-elimination algorithm, handled CDR3 identification, clonotype clustering and error correction. Lower-bound total TCR beta diversity was estimated with a nonparametric unseen species model using Euler transformation. The public reads were run again by TCRdb, first through fastp at Q25 and then through MiXCR, and only productive beta chains were kept. Each entry is one CDR3 protein sequence, shown with its most common DNA and genes. None of the V and J calls come from the authors' own analysis; TCRdb made them. Present in this sample are some 730,000 distinct CDR3 sequences, about 20% of which were seen just once. 22% of the sample goes to the ten largest clones.

Remarks on this clonotype: Its cognate antigen has yet to be identified. Base qualities are not at hand, and no much larger clone is one base apart.

In the germline V gene, CDR1 corresponds to SGHRS and CDR2 to YFSETQ. Its CDR3 holds 12 amino acids, cysteine through phenylalanine. Just the 36-base CDR3 DNA is kept, in frame starting at base 1. V lost 2 bases and J lost 11 bases; the stretch between them is 12 bases long. The sequencing input was blood. The chain was built from TRBV5-1 and TRBJ2-3, with the D gene too uncertain to name. This sequence was found in a man in his 70s in good health. CDR3 loop: CASSFDRTKQYF. The DNA is TGCGCCAGCAGCTTCGACCGGACCAAGCAGTATTTT.